The 21 T cell receptor beta chains given below trace back to one sample, sequenced in a study of control samples from healthy donors and cancer patients. Sequencing used immunoSEQ multiplex PCR; TCRdb keeps in-frame clones, though not all of them. The sample lists about 270,000 clones, roughly 80% occurring once. The sample comprised PBMCs. The source is a woman in her fifties or sixties with lung cancer.

The rearrangement links TRBV12-3 or TRBV12-4 to TRBJ2-7; D unresolved. The CDR3 consists of 12 residues. Trimming removed 5 bases at V and 4 bases at J, with 9 bases between. CDR3 in amino acids: CASSPQVYEQYF. The DNA of the CDR3 is TGTGCCAGCAGTCCCCAAGTTTACGAGCAGTACTTC.

This sequence joins TRBV6-5 and TRBJ1-2; D is perhaps TRBD1 (6 bases). The CDR3 length is 14 residues. V was shortened by 2 bases and J by 8 bases, with 15 bases between the two germline ends. Germline-derived CDR1 and CDR2 are MNHEY and SVGAGI. This CDR3 reads CASSYGDNPRGYTF. The CDR3 region has the DNA TGTGCCAGCAGTTACGGGGACAATCCGCGGGGCTACACCTTC.

The chain combines TRBV19 with TRBJ2-7, with 9 nucleotides matching TRBD1. Germline trimming cut 3 bases from V and 4 bases from J; bases unmatched to any gene: 7. Germline V CDR1 and CDR2: LNHDA, SQIVND (reference sequence). There are 15 residues in the CDR3. CDR3 nucleotide sequence: TGTGCCAGTAGTATGCCGGGACAGGGCCTTTACGAGCAGTACTTC. Protein: CASSMPGQGLYEQYF.

The V and J genes are TRBV29-1 and TRBJ1-1, with D unresolved. CDR1 is SQVTM and CDR2 is ANQGSEA in the germline V gene. The V end lost 1 base, the J end lost 11 bases, and 14 bases lay between the germline ends. The CDR3 consists of 12 residues. The CDR3 DNA is TGCAGCGTTGAAGTGGTAGGGCGCCGGGCTTTCTTT. It specifies CSVEVVGRRAFF.

The chain has TRBV3-1 (or the pseudogene TRBV3-2) and TRBJ1-6, with D perhaps TRBD1 (6 bases). This CDR3 has 15 amino acids. CDR1 and CDR2 from the germline V gene are LGHDT and YNNKEL (reference sequence). V lost 4 bases, J lost 8 bases, and 15 bases lay in between. CDR3 protein: CASSPTGRGHSPLHF. The CDR3 bases are TGTGCCAGCAGCCCGACTGGCAGGGGCCATTCACCCCTCCACTTT.

This clone was seen a few times. The V call is TRBV11-2, the J call TRBJ1-4; D is unresolved. The germline gives CDR1 SGHAT, CDR2 FQNNGV. Trimming left V 1 base short and J 4 bases short, with 10 bases between. The CDR3 totals 15 residues. The CDR3, as DNA: TGTGCCAGCAGCTTAGTAGCTCAGAGTAATGAAAAACTGTTTTTT. Translation gives CASSLVAQSNEKLFF.

This chain joins TRBV9 and TRBJ1-2; TRBD1 might be the D (5 bases). Germline CDR1 reads SGDLS; CDR2 reads YYNGEE. The CDR3 loop spans 15 amino acids. Trimming shortened V by 0 bases and J by 4 bases, and 13 bases separated the two germline ends. The CDR3 loop reads CASSVGSGHSYGYTF. For the CDR3, the DNA is TGTGCCAGCAGCGTAGGTTCCGGACATTCCTATGGCTACACCTTC.

V usage is TRBV5-1 and J usage is TRBJ1-6, with 7 bases fitting TRBD1. The germline CDR1 and CDR2 sequences are SGHRS and YFSETQ. This CDR3 contains 15 residues. J was trimmed by 5 bases and V by 0 bases; bases with no gene match: 2. The DNA for the CDR3 is TGCGCCAGCAGCTTGGAAGGGACAGATAATTCACCCCTCCACTTT. This sequence encodes CASSLEGTDNSPLHF.

For the CDR3, the DNA is TGCAGTGCTAGAGATTTTCGAGGCTACACCTTC. It is translated as CSARDFRGYTF. This sequence joins TRBV20-1 and TRBJ1-2, with D uncertain. Deletions cut 0 bases from V and 8 bases from J, with 7 bases between. Germline values: CDR1 DFQATT, CDR2 SNEGSKA (reference sequence). The CDR3 totals 11 residues.

CDR3 bases: TGTGCCAGCAGCCCGACAGGGGGCAATCAGCCCCAGCATTTT. Its translation is CASSPTGGNQPQHF. This chain joins TRBV6-5 and TRBJ1-5; 8 positions match TRBD1. After removal of 6 bases from V and 2 bases from J, the junction contained 3 bases not matched to a gene. This CDR3 has 14 amino acids. CDR1 MNHEY and CDR2 SVGAGI come from the germline V gene.

This clone has a single count. The V gene is TRBV18, the J gene TRBJ2-7, with 7 bases aligning to TRBD1. V was pared by 6 bases and J by 7 bases, with 9 bases of the junction left unmatched. The CDR3 extends over 13 amino acids. Germline V gene sequence: CDR1 KGHSH, CDR2 LQKENI. CDR3 sequence: CASSQDREEEQYF. Here the CDR3 DNA reads TGTGCCAGCTCCCAAGACAGGGAAGAGGAGCAGTACTTC. The full variable domain, completed using reference TRBV18 and TRBJ2-7, is NAGVMQNPRHLVRRRGQEARLRCSPMKGHSHVYWYRQLPEEGLKFMVYLQKENIIDESGMPKERFSAEFPKEGPSILRIQQVVRGDSAAYFCASSQDREEEQYFGPGTRLTVT.

About this clone: The same CDR3 arises from other DNA sequences in this sample as well. The rearrangement joins TRBV3-1 (or the pseudogene TRBV3-2) to TRBJ1-6, with D uncertain. Germline CDR1 LGHDT, CDR2 YNNKEL (reference sequence). V lost 5 bases, J lost 0 bases, and 8 bases lay in between. This CDR3 is built from 15 residues. The DNA of the CDR3 is TGTGCCAGCAGCACCGATAGCTCCTATAATTCACCCCTCCACTTT. It translates to CASSTDSSYNSPLHF.

The chain carries TRBV7-8 and TRBJ1-5; D gene uncertain. Germline lookup yields CDR1 SGHVS and CDR2 FQNEAQ. The CDR3 covers 13 residues. V was pared by 6 bases and J by 5 bases, with 11 bases between. The CDR3 DNA is TGTGCCAGCAGATATGACGGGGATCAGCCCCAGCATTTT. Protein product: CASRYDGDQPQHF.

The chain joins TRBV11-2 to TRBJ2-1; 9 bases map to TRBD2. CDR1 is SGHAT and CDR2 is FQNNGV in the germline V gene. This CDR3 is built from 15 residues. V was clipped by 7 bases and J by 4 bases; unmatched bases: 8. CDR3 nucleotides: TGTGCCAGCAAAATAGCGGGAGCGGGTTACAATGAGCAGTTCTTC. Residues: CASKIAGAGYNEQFF.

This chain links TRBV6-5 with TRBJ1-6, with 10 bases matching TRBD1. CDR3 length: 14 residues. V was pared by 7 bases and J by 7 bases, with 4 bases of the junction left unmatched. Germline-derived CDR1 and CDR2 are MNHEY and SVGAGI. The CDR3 DNA reads TGTGCCAGCAAGGAGACAGGGGGCAATTCACCCCTCCACTTT. It translates to CASKETGGNSPLHF.

J is TRBJ2-4 and V is TRBV5-1, with a possible D match to TRBD1 (5 bases). The germline V and J ends were trimmed by 0 bases and 7 bases, with 11 bases remaining between them. The CDR3 covers 14 residues. Germline CDR1 and CDR2: SGHRS and YFSETQ. The CDR3 sequence is CASSLGGAANIQYF. Written as DNA, the CDR3 is TGCGCCAGCAGCTTGGGGGGCGCCGCCAACATTCAGTACTTC.

The chain is built from TRBV5-6 and TRBJ2-3; no reliable D call. This CDR3 is built from 14 residues. Germline lookup yields CDR1 SGHDT and CDR2 YYEEEE. The CDR3 sequence is CATRARPLADTQYF. The CDR3 coding sequence is TGTGCGACCCGGGCAAGACCGCTCGCAGATACGCAGTATTTT.

This chain connects TRBV19 to TRBJ1-1; 7 bases are a match to TRBD1. CDR3 length: 15 residues. CDR1 is LNHDA and CDR2 is SQIVND in the germline V gene (reference sequence). Trimming cost V 5 bases and J 4 bases; bases outside gene matches: 10. DNA of the CDR3: TGTGCCAGTAGTTATCAAGGGGGCGCGGGCACTGAAGCTTTCTTT. Amino acids: CASSYQGGAGTEAFF.

The genes are TRBV28 and TRBJ2-7; TRBD1 or TRBD2 may be the D gene (5 bases each). Trimming removed 7 bases at V and 2 bases at J, with 21 bases between. In germline, CDR1 is MDHEN, CDR2 SYDVKM. The CDR3 runs to 16 residues. The DNA of the CDR3 is TGTGCCAGCATCCCCCTCCCAACGGGGCCTACCTACGAGCAGTACTTC. Encoded protein: CASIPLPTGPTYEQYF.

The chain combines TRBV27 with TRBJ1-4, with D possibly TRBD1 on 5 matching bases. Germline CDR1 MNHEY, CDR2 SMNVEV (reference sequence). The V gene lost 6 bases and the J gene lost 7 bases, with 12 bases spanning the gap. The CDR3 sequence is 13 residues long. The CDR3 DNA sequence: TGTGCCAGCAGGGGGTGGGACGGTGAAAAACTGTTTTTT. Residues: CASRGWDGEKLFF. Based on the CDR3 plus reference TRBV27 and TRBJ1-4, the full variable domain is EAQVTQNPRYLITVTGKKLTVTCSQNMNHEYMSWYRQDPGLGLRQIYYSMNVEVTDKGDVPEGYKVSRKEKRNFPLILESPSPNQTSLYFCASRGWDGEKLFFGSGTQLSVL.

The chain couples TRBV4-1 to TRBJ2-7; 8 nucleotides line up with TRBD1. Germline V CDR1 and CDR2: MGHRA, YSYEKL. This CDR3 has 14 amino acids. J lost 4 bases, V lost 0 bases, and 2 bases had no gene match. This chain's CDR3 is CASSQDRGPYEQYF. As DNA, the CDR3 is TGCGCCAGCAGCCAAGACAGGGGGCCGTACGAGCAGTACTTC.